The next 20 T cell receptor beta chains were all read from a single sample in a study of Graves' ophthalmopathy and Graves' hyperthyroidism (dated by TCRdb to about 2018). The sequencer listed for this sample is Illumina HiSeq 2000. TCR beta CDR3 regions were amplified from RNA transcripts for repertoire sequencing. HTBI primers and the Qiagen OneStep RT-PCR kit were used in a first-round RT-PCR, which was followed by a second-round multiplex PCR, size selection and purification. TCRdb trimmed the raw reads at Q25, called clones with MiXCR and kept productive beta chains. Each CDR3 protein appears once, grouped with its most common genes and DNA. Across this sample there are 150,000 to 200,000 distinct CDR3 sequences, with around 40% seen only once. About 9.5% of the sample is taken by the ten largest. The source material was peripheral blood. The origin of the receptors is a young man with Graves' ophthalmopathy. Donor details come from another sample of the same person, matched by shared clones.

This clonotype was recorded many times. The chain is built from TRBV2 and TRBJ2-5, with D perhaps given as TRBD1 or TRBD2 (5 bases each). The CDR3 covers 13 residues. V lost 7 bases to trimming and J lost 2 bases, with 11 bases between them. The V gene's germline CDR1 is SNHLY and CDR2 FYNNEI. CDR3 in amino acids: CASIRDGQETQYF. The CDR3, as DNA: TGTGCCAGCATCAGGGACGGACAAGAGACCCAGTACTTC.

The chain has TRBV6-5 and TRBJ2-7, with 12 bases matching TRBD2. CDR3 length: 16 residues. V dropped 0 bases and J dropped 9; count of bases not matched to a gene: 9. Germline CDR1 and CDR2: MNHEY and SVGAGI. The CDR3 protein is CASSYSTSGSSLGQYF. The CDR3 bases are TGTGCCAGCAGTTACTCGACTAGCGGGAGTTCTCTTGGGCAGTACTTC.

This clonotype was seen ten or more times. The CDR3 loop is CASSVRLASNTGELFF. The CDR3 DNA reads as TGTGCCAGCAGTGTCAGACTAGCTTCGAACACCGGGGAGCTGTTTTTT. The J gene is TRBJ2-2, the V gene TRBV28; 7 nucleotides align to TRBD2. Germline V gives CDR1 MDHEN, CDR2 SYDVKM. This CDR3 contains 16 residues. Trimming removed 5 bases from V and 0 bases from J; junction bases left unmatched: 6.

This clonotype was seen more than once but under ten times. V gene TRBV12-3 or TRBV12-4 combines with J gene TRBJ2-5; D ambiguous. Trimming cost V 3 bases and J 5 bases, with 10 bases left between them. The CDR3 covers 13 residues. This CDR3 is CASSFSQPETQYF. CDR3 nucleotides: TGTGCCAGCAGTTTTTCCCAGCCGGAGACCCAGTACTTC.

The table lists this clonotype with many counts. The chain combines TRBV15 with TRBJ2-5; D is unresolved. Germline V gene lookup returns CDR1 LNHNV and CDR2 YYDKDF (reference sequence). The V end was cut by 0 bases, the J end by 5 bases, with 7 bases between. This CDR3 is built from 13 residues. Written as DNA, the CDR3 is TGTGCCACCAGCAGAGATGTGATGGAGACCCAGTACTTC. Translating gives CATSRDVMETQYF.

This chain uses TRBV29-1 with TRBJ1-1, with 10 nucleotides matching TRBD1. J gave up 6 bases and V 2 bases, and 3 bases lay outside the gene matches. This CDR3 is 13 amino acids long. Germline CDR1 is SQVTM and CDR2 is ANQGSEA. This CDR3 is CSVERDRGSEAFF. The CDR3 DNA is TGCAGCGTTGAAAGGGACAGGGGATCTGAAGCTTTCTTT.

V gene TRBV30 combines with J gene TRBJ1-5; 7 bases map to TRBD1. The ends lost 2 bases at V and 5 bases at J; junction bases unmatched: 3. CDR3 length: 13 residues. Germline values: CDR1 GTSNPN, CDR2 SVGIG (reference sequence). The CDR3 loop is CAWSRQGDQPQHF. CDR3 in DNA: TGTGCCTGGAGTCGCCAGGGGGATCAGCCCCAGCATTTT.

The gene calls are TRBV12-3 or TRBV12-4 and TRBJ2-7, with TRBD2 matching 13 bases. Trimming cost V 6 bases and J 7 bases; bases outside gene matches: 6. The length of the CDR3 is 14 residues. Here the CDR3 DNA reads TGTGCCAGCAGCGGACTAGCGGGAGTTGAAGAGCAGTACTTC. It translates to CASSGLAGVEEQYF.

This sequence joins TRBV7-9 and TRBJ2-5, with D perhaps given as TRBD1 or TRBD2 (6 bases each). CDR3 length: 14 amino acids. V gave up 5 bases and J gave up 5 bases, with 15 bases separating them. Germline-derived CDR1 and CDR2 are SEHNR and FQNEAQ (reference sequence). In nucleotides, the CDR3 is TGTGCCAGCAGCCCAGGAGGGCAGGGGGAGACCCAGTACTTC. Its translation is CASSPGGQGETQYF.

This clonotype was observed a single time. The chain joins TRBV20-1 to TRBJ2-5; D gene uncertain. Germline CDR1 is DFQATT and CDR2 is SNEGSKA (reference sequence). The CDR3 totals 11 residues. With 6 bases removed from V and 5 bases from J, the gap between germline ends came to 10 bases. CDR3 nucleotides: TGCAGTGCCCCTGCGTGGGAGACCCAGTACTTC. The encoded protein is CSAPAWETQYF.

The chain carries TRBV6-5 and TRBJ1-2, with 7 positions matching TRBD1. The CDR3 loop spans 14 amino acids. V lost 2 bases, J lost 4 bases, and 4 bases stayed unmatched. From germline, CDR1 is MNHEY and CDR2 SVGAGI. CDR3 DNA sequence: TGTGCCAGCAGTTACCTGGACAGGTTCTATGGCTACACCTTC. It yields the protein CASSYLDRFYGYTF.

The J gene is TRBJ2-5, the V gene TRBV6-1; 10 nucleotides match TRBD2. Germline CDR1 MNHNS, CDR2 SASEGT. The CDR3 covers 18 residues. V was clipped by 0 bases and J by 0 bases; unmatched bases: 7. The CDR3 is CASSEARDSGRYQETQYF. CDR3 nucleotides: TGTGCCAGCAGTGAAGCGCGGGATAGCGGGAGGTACCAAGAGACCCAGTACTTC.

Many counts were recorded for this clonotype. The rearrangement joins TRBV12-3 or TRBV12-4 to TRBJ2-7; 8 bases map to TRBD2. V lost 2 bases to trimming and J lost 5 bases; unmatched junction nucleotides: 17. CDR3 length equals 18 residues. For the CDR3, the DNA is TGTGCCAGCAGTTTATCCCGCAGCGGGAGCCTCCCTATAGACGAGCAGTACTTC. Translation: CASSLSRSGSLPIDEQYF.

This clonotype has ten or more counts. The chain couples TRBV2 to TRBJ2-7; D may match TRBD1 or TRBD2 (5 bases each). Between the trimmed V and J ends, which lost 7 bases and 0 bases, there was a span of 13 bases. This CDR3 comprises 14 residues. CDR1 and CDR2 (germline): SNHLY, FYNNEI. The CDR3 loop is CASNLGASSYEQYF. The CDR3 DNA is TGTGCCAGCAACCTCGGGGCAAGCTCCTACGAGCAGTACTTC. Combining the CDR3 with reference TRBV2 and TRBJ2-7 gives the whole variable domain EPEVTQTPSHQVTQMGQEVILRCVPISNHLYFYWYRQILGQKVEFLVSFYNNEISEKSEIFDDQFSVERPDGSNFTLKIRSTKLEDSAMYFCASNLGASSYEQYFGPGTRLTVT.

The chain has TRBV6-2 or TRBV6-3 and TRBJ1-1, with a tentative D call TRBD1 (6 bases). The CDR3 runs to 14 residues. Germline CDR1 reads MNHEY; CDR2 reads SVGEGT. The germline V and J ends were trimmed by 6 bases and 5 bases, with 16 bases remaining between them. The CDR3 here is CASSPRGARTEAFF. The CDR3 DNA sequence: TGTGCCAGCAGCCCCAGGGGCGCGAGGACTGAAGCTTTCTTT.

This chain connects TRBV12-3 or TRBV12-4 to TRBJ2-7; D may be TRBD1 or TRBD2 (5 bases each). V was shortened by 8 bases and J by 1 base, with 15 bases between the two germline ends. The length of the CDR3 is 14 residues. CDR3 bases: TGTGCCAGCTCATCCGGGACGGAATCCTACGAGCAGTACTTC. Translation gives CASSSGTESYEQYF.

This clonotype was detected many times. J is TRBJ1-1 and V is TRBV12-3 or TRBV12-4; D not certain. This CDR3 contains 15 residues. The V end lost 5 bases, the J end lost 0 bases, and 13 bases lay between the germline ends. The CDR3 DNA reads TGTGCCAGCAGTACGCCAGAAGGGATGAACACTGAAGCTTTCTTT. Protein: CASSTPEGMNTEAFF.

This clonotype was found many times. CDR3: CASSYSRGGYQPQHF. The CDR3 bases are TGTGCCAGCAGTTACTCCAGAGGGGGCTATCAGCCCCAGCATTTT. The V gene is TRBV6-2 or TRBV6-3, the J gene TRBJ1-5; 7 nucleotides match TRBD1. Germline CDR1 reads MNHEY; CDR2 reads SVGEGT. The CDR3 is 15 residues long. V lost 0 bases to trimming and J lost 5 bases; unmatched junction nucleotides: 4.

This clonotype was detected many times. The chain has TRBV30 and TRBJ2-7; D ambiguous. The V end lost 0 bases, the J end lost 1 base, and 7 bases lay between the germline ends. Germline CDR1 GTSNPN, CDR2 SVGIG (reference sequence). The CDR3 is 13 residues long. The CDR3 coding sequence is TGTGCCTGGAGTGTAGGTTTTTCCTACGAGCAGTACTTC. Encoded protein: CAWSVGFSYEQYF.

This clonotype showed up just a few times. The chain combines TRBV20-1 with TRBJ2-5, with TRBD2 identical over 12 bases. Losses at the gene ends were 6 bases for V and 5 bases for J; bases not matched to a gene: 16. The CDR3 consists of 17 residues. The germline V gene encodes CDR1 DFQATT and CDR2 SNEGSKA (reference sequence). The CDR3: CSAPKVGTSGWGETQYF. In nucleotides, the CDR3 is TGCAGTGCCCCCAAGGTGGGGACTAGCGGGTGGGGGGAGACCCAGTACTTC.